A selection of T cell receptor beta chains follows, all from one sample in a study of cytomegalovirus exposure and HLA in healthy donors. TCRdb's copy holds only in-frame clones and misses some; the assay was immunoSEQ multiplex PCR. This table has under 200,000 clones, roughly 90% appearing once. The source material was PBMCs. These receptors were collected from a woman younger than 30 in good health and CMV-seropositive. CDR3s include the opening cysteine and the closing phenylalanine or tryptophan. The D gene is left open where the match is weak. Size values are once, few and many counts, or a class for expanded clones, and some rows have none.

clone_size	v_call	j_call	d_call	cdr3_aa	cdr3_nt
-	TRBV2	TRBJ1-1	TRBD1	CASRKVGTGGTEAFF	TGTGCCAGCAGGAAGGTGGGGACAGGGGGCACTGAAGCTTTCTTT
-	TRBV6-5	TRBJ2-7	TRBD1	CASSGRGQGEYEQYF	TGTGCCAGCAGTGGCCGAGGACAGGGGGAGTACGAGCAGTACTTC
-	TRBV30	TRBJ2-1	TRBD2	CAWTRTSGGYNEQFF	TGTGCCTGGACCCGGACTAGCGGGGGCTACAATGAGCAGTTCTTC
few	TRBV2	TRBJ2-5	TRBD2	CASRGGGQETQYF	TGTGCCAGCAGGGGGGGAGGGCAAGAGACCCAGTACTTC
-	TRBV25-1	TRBJ1-1	TRBD1	CASSERTGREAFF	TGTGCCAGCAGTGAAAGGACAGGGCGTGAAGCTTTCTTT
-	TRBV2	TRBJ2-1	-	CASRGERGYNEQFF	TGTGCCAGCAGGGGGGAAAGGGGGTACAATGAGCAGTTCTTC
-	TRBV29-1	TRBJ1-2	TRBD1	CSVEGATGGINYGYTF	TGCAGCGTTGAAGGGGCAACAGGGGGCATCAACTATGGCTACACCTTC
-	TRBV6-5	TRBJ1-2	-	CASSYSEGANYGYTF	TGTGCCAGCAGTTACTCGGAGGGAGCTAACTATGGCTACACCTTC
-	TRBV6-5	TRBJ2-5	TRBD2	CASSSIAGGEETQYF	TGTGCCAGCAGTTCGATAGCGGGAGGAGAGGAGACCCAGTACTTC
-	TRBV7-2	TRBJ2-4	TRBD2	CASSLAGGAKNIQYF	TGTGCCAGCAGCTTAGCGGGAGGGGCTAAAAACATTCAGTACTTC
-	TRBV6-4	TRBJ2-1	TRBD2	CASSGSSGTGGEQFF	TGTGCCAGCAGTGGATCTAGCGGGACTGGGGGGGAGCAGTTCTTC
once	TRBV11-3	TRBJ2-7	-	CASSTSSASYEQYF	TGTGCCAGCAGCACTAGCTCCGCATCCTACGAGCAGTACTTC
-	TRBV6-1	TRBJ2-7	-	CASSLMTSLLVEQYF	TGTGCCAGCAGTTTAATGACTAGTCTTCTCGTCGAGCAGTACTTC
-	TRBV5-4	TRBJ2-5	-	CASSFSWQETQYF	TGTGCCAGCAGTTTTAGCTGGCAAGAGACCCAGTACTTC
-	TRBV6-5	TRBJ1-1	-	CASSPTGGKRTEAFF	TGTGCCAGCAGTCCCACGGGAGGGAAGAGAACTGAAGCTTTCTTT
-	TRBV5-4	TRBJ2-2	TRBD2	CASSTGLAGGSYRELFF	TGTGCCAGCAGCACAGGACTAGCGGGAGGTAGCTACCGGGAGCTGTTTTTT
-	TRBV11-3	TRBJ1-4	TRBD1	CASSSRQGGEKLFF	TGTGCCAGCAGCTCCCGACAGGGCGGAGAAAAACTGTTTTTT
-	TRBV2	TRBJ2-3	TRBD2	CASIWSSGSTDTQYF	TGTGCCAGCATATGGTCTAGCGGGAGCACAGATACGCAGTATTTT
few	TRBV18	TRBJ1-1	TRBD1	CASSQPDRANEAFF	TGTGCCAGCTCACAACCGGACAGGGCAAATGAAGCTTTCTTT
-	TRBV2	TRBJ2-7	-	CASRVEGTTYEQYF	TGTGCCAGTAGGGTAGAGGGGACAACCTACGAGCAGTACTTC
-	TRBV30	TRBJ1-1	-	CAWTNGVTEAFF	TGTGCCTGGACCAACGGGGTTACTGAAGCTTTCTTT
few	TRBV7-2	TRBJ1-5	-	CASSREAGNQPQHF	TGTGCCAGCAGCCGAGAGGCTGGCAATCAGCCCCAGCATTTT
-	TRBV7-2	TRBJ2-1	-	CASSSTVTEHYNEQFF	TGTGCCAGCAGCTCAACCGTGACAGAGCACTACAATGAGCAGTTCTTC
-	TRBV7-2	TRBJ1-1	-	CASSLARNDRLDTEAFF	TGTGCCAGCAGCTTAGCGCGAAACGACAGGCTAGACACTGAAGCTTTCTTT
-	TRBV18	TRBJ2-7	-	CASTLLGGAGLYEQYF	TGTGCCAGTACCTTACTAGGGGGAGCGGGGCTCTACGAGCAGTACTTC
-	TRBV19	TRBJ1-2	TRBD1	CASSISPGGANYGYTF	TGTGCCAGTAGTATTTCTCCAGGGGGCGCAAACTATGGCTACACCTTC
-	TRBV7-2	TRBJ2-7	TRBD2	CASSPWTSGRLEQYF	TGTGCCAGCAGCCCATGGACTAGCGGGAGGTTAGAGCAGTACTTC
-	TRBV18	TRBJ2-2	-	CASSFSRDTGELFF	TGTGCCAGCTCATTTTCTCGCGACACCGGGGAGCTGTTTTTT
-	TRBV18	TRBJ1-3	-	CASSPLSSRGGGNTIYF	TGTGCCAGCTCACCACTATCTTCCAGGGGCGGAGGAAACACCATATATTTT
-	TRBV28	TRBJ2-7	TRBD2	CASSFTVRGLAGGNPYEQYF	TGTGCCAGCAGTTTTACCGTTAGGGGACTAGCGGGAGGAAACCCCTACGAGCAGTACTTC
-	TRBV28	TRBJ1-4	TRBD1	CASSNGGQGHEKLFF	TGTGCCAGCAGCAACGGGGGACAGGGCCATGAAAAACTGTTTTTT
once	TRBV5-1	TRBJ2-3	TRBD1	CASSLGQGPDTQYF	TGCGCCAGCAGCCTGGGACAGGGTCCAGATACGCAGTATTTT
-	TRBV7-2	TRBJ2-3	-	CASSFGQVTDTQYF	TGTGCCAGCAGCTTCGGCCAGGTTACAGATACGCAGTATTTT
-	TRBV28	TRBJ2-7	-	CASSLGAGVDEQYF	TGTGCCAGCAGTTTAGGGGCAGGGGTAGACGAGCAGTACTTC
once	TRBV29-1	TRBJ1-1	-	CSVEDNLGSEAFF	TGCAGCGTTGAAGATAATTTGGGCTCTGAAGCTTTCTTT
-	TRBV7-8	TRBJ1-4	-	CASSSGHSLEKLFF	TGTGCCAGCAGCTCGGGACATTCCCTGGAAAAACTGTTTTTT
-	TRBV7-8	TRBJ2-1	TRBD2	CASSFGTSARGYNEQFF	TGTGCCAGCAGCTTCGGGACTAGCGCCAGGGGCTACAATGAGCAGTTCTTC
once	TRBV19	TRBJ2-2	TRBD1	CASSIRQGEVTGELFF	TGTGCCAGTAGTATTAGACAGGGGGAGGTCACCGGGGAGCTGTTTTTT
-	TRBV9	TRBJ2-7	TRBD2	CASSVDERGYEQYF	TGTGCCAGCAGCGTCGATGAGCGGGGCTACGAGCAGTACTTC
-	TRBV27	TRBJ2-1	TRBD2	CASSLQLAGGLNEQFF	TGTGCCAGCAGTCTTCAACTAGCGGGAGGGCTCAATGAGCAGTTCTTC
-	TRBV11-2	TRBJ2-6	-	CASSRTSGANVLTF	TGTGCCAGCAGCAGGACATCTGGGGCCAACGTCCTGACTTTC
-	TRBV2	TRBJ1-1	-	CASTLGGDPEAFF	TGTGCCAGCACCTTGGGAGGGGACCCTGAAGCTTTCTTT
-	TRBV18	TRBJ1-1	-	CATRGVGNLNTEAFF	TGTGCCACGCGGGGGGTTGGGAATTTAAACACTGAAGCTTTCTTT
-	TRBV19	TRBJ2-3	-	CATGERRTDTQYF	TGTGCCACCGGGGAGCGGCGCACAGATACGCAGTATTTT
-	TRBV7-2	TRBJ2-7	-	CASSLVAATYEQYF	TGTGCCAGCAGCTTAGTTGCCGCTACCTACGAGCAGTACTTC
-	TRBV29-1	TRBJ2-3	-	CSARPGLKDTQYF	TGCAGCGCGCGACCTGGACTGAAAGATACGCAGTATTTT
-	TRBV18	TRBJ2-1	-	CASSPPGARGRIRTPEQFF	TGTGCCAGCTCACCACCGGGGGCTCGCGGGAGAATCCGTACACCTGAGCAGTTCTTC
-	TRBV5-6	TRBJ2-3	TRBD2	CASSLDPASGRSDTQYF	TGTGCCAGCAGCTTGGACCCGGCCAGCGGGAGGTCAGATACGCAGTATTTT
-	TRBV6-5	TRBJ2-7	TRBD1	CASSTRDSSSYEQYF	TGTGCCAGCAGTACCCGGGACAGTAGCTCCTACGAGCAGTACTTC
-	TRBV15	TRBJ2-7	-	CATSKSPPDEQYF	TGTGCCACCAGCAAGAGTCCCCCGGACGAGCAGTACTTC
-	TRBV6-5	TRBJ2-1	TRBD1	CASSYRQGYEQFF	TGTGCCAGCAGTTACCGACAGGGGTATGAGCAGTTCTTC
-	TRBV18	TRBJ1-3	-	CASSPPGRLGNTIYF	TGTGCCAGCTCACCACCGGGCAGACTAGGAAACACCATATATTTT